A selection of T cell receptor beta chains follows, all from one sample in a study of blood T cells in healthy people across ages. One entry per CDR3 protein, called by TCRdb with MiXCR from the 5' RACE reads. The profile shows 890,000 or so distinct CDR3 sequences, under 80% of them singletons. The sequenced sample was blood. The receptors stem from a young man in good health. CDR3s include the opening cysteine and the closing phenylalanine or tryptophan. The order of the fields is D gene, J gene, CDR3 length, clone size, V gene, CDR3 DNA, CDR3 protein. A D gene is named only where the DNA matches it firmly. Clone size is shown for a subset of rows, as once, few, many or a class of expanded clone.

d_gene: .; j_gene: TRBJ2-7; len: 15; abundance: .; v_gene: TRBV19; CDR3nt: TGTGCCAGTAGTATAAGGGATATAAACGACAACGAGCAGTACTTC; CDR3aa: CASSIRDINDNEQYF
d_gene: .; j_gene: TRBJ1-2; len: 14; abundance: few; v_gene: TRBV6-1; CDR3nt: TGTGCCAGCAAGGACGGTTCGTGGGATGATGGCTACACCTTC; CDR3aa: CASKDGSWDDGYTF
d_gene: .; j_gene: TRBJ2-7; len: 11; abundance: few; v_gene: TRBV10-3; CDR3nt: TGTGCCATCAGCCCAAAGTACGAGCAGTACTTC; CDR3aa: CAISPKYEQYF
d_gene: .; j_gene: TRBJ2-6; len: 17; abundance: .; v_gene: TRBV2; CDR3nt: TGTGCCAGCAGTTACGCCGGGACGAGCTCTGGGGCCAACGTCCTGACTTTC; CDR3aa: CASSYAGTSSGANVLTF
d_gene: .; j_gene: TRBJ2-3; len: 13; abundance: .; v_gene: TRBV20-1; CDR3nt: TGCAGTGCTAGGACCCAGTCCACAGATACGCAGTATTTT; CDR3aa: CSARTQSTDTQYF
d_gene: .; j_gene: TRBJ2-5; len: 15; abundance: .; v_gene: TRBV29-1; CDR3nt: TGCAGCGTTCCAGAGGGGGGCCTCCTGCAAGAGACCCAGTACTTC; CDR3aa: CSVPEGGLLQETQYF
d_gene: .; j_gene: TRBJ1-5; len: 13; abundance: .; v_gene: TRBV7-9; CDR3nt: TGTGCCAGCAGCGCAGGGTGGGATCAGCCCCAGCATTTT; CDR3aa: CASSAGWDQPQHF
d_gene: .; j_gene: TRBJ2-1; len: 16; abundance: .; v_gene: TRBV27; CDR3nt: TGTGCCAGCAGTTGGGTGGGCGAGACCTCAGGCAATGAACAGTTCTTC; CDR3aa: CASSWVGETSGNEQFF
d_gene: .; j_gene: TRBJ2-5; len: 13; abundance: .; v_gene: TRBV6-2/TRBV6-3; CDR3nt: TGTGCCAGCGCACGGGACGGCCTGGGGACCCAGTACTTC; CDR3aa: CASARDGLGTQYF
d_gene: .; j_gene: TRBJ1-1; len: 12; abundance: .; v_gene: TRBV29-1; CDR3nt: TGCAGCGTTGGGGGGGGGTTTCGAGAAGCTTTCTTT; CDR3aa: CSVGGGFREAFF
d_gene: .; j_gene: TRBJ1-5; len: 15; abundance: .; v_gene: TRBV6-5; CDR3nt: TGTGCCAGCAGTTACTCCGGGGGAGTGGGACAGCCCCAGCATTTT; CDR3aa: CASSYSGGVGQPQHF
d_gene: .; j_gene: TRBJ1-4; len: 15; abundance: .; v_gene: TRBV12-3/TRBV12-4; CDR3nt: TGTGCCAGCAGTTTAGGCTGGGCAACTAATGAAAAACTGTTTTTT; CDR3aa: CASSLGWATNEKLFF
d_gene: .; j_gene: TRBJ2-3; len: 15; abundance: few; v_gene: TRBV4-1; CDR3nt: TGCGCCAGCAGCCTCCCGGGGTCATATAAGGATACGCAGTATTTT; CDR3aa: CASSLPGSYKDTQYF
d_gene: .; j_gene: TRBJ2-5; len: 15; abundance: few; v_gene: TRBV20-1; CDR3nt: TGCAGTGCTAGAGATCCCGCAGGGAGCCAAGAGACCCAGTACTTC; CDR3aa: CSARDPAGSQETQYF
d_gene: .; j_gene: TRBJ2-7; len: 16; abundance: .; v_gene: TRBV4-2; CDR3nt: TGTGCCAGCAGCCAAGAGGGCGGGGCCGGATACTACGAGCAGTACTTC; CDR3aa: CASSQEGGAGYYEQYF
d_gene: TRBD1; j_gene: TRBJ1-6; len: 15; abundance: once; v_gene: TRBV27; CDR3nt: TGTGCCAGCAGAAGTATCCGGGACAGCAATTCACCCCTCCACTTT; CDR3aa: CASRSIRDSNSPLHF
d_gene: TRBD1; j_gene: TRBJ2-7; len: 15; abundance: .; v_gene: TRBV27; CDR3nt: TGTGCCAGCAGTCCAACCACAGGGGTCCTCTCCGAGCAGTACTTC; CDR3aa: CASSPTTGVLSEQYF